The 22 T cell receptor beta chains below come from one sample, sequenced in a study of blood T cell repertoires in COVID-19. Here immunoSEQ multiplex PCR was the method, and the copy in TCRdb shows in-frame clones only, minus some. Found here are approximately 180,000 clones, around 85% of them singletons; the top ten hold around 9.9%. The sample taken for sequencing was peripheral blood. The source is a human donor with active or convalescent COVID-19. The donor label of this sample is uncertain.

The V gene is TRBV28, the J gene TRBJ1-4; D call uncertain. The V end lost 2 bases, the J end lost 6 bases, and 7 bases lay between the germline ends. This CDR3 is built from 13 residues. CDR1 and CDR2 (germline): MDHEN, SYDVKM. In nucleotides, the CDR3 is TGTGCCAGCAGTTTAAAGCAGGATGAAAAACTGTTTTTT. It is translated as CASSLKQDEKLFF.

CDR3 region: CASSPGTSASYNEQFF. CDR3 bases: TGTGCCAGCAGTCCGGGGACTAGCGCTTCCTACAATGAGCAGTTCTTC. The rearrangement uses TRBV7-6 and TRBJ2-1; 10 bases line up with TRBD2. CDR1 is SGHVS, CDR2 FNYEAQ, per germline. There are 16 residues in the CDR3. V trimming: 6 bases; J trimming: 1 base; junction bases outside the gene matches: 6.

Concerning this clone itself: A read error may account for a junction end that differs from germline. The chain couples TRBV2 to TRBJ2-7; 8 bases agree with TRBD1. CDR3 size: 11 residues. The germline CDR1 and CDR2 sequences are SNHLY and FYNNEI. The CDR3 protein is CASSEENRGRF. CDR3 DNA: TGTGCCAGCAGTGAAGAAAACAGGGGGAGGTTC.

The rearrangement joins TRBV6-6 to TRBJ1-5, with a weak D call TRBD1 (6 bases). The germline CDR1 and CDR2 sequences are MNHNY and SVGAGI (reference sequence). V shed 2 bases and J shed 7 bases, with 12 bases lying between them. The CDR3 spans 14 residues. The CDR3 DNA follows: TGTGCCAGCAGTTACCGGGACCAGGGGCAGCCCCAGCATTTT. Translated, it gives CASSYRDQGQPQHF.

This chain joins TRBV6-6 and TRBJ2-7; no definite D call. Germline V gene sequence: CDR1 MNHNY, CDR2 SVGAGI (reference sequence). The CDR3 length is 12 residues. Trimming shortened V by 3 bases and J by 2 bases, and 5 bases separated the two germline ends. Here the CDR3 reads CASSYVTYEQYF. The CDR3 DNA sequence: TGTGCCAGCAGTTATGTAACCTACGAGCAGTACTTC.

The chain links TRBV4-1 to TRBJ1-1; D is perhaps TRBD1 (5 bases). Trimming removed 1 base at V and 4 bases at J, with 16 bases between. CDR1 MGHRA and CDR2 YSYEKL come from the germline V gene. The CDR3 length is 16 residues. The CDR3 region has the DNA TGCGCCAGCAGCCAAGTGCTTCAGAGTAGGGGCACTGAAGCTTTCTTT. It yields the protein CASSQVLQSRGTEAFF.

V is TRBV5-1 and J is TRBJ1-4, with TRBD1 as a possible D gene (6 bases). Germline CDR1 is SGHRS and CDR2 is YFSETQ. The CDR3 is made up of 14 amino acids. V was trimmed by 3 bases and J by 4 bases, leaving 10 bases between them. The chain's CDR3 is CASSYGTLNEKLFF. CDR3 bases: TGCGCCAGCAGCTACGGGACACTTAATGAAAAACTGTTTTTT.

This chain joins TRBV5-4 and TRBJ1-2, with 8 bases matching TRBD1. Unmatched junction bases numbered 3, after V lost 3 bases and J lost 8 bases. The CDR3 runs to 12 residues. Germline V gene sequence: CDR1 SGHNT, CDR2 YYREEE (reference sequence). The CDR3 loop reads CASSSDRDGYTF. The CDR3 region has the DNA TGTGCCAGCAGCTCGGACAGGGACGGCTACACCTTC.

In its sample, this clone was seen once. CDR3 loop: CASSLAQLGGRAFF. The CDR3 region has the DNA TGTGCCAGCAGCTTAGCGCAGTTAGGGGGCCGGGCTTTCTTT. The chain joins TRBV7-9 to TRBJ1-1; 7 bases are a match to TRBD1. Germline assignment: CDR1 SEHNR and CDR2 FQNEAQ (reference sequence). CDR3 length equals 14 residues. V trimming: 0 bases; J trimming: 11 bases; junction bases outside the gene matches: 9.

This chain uses TRBV4-1 with TRBJ2-6, with D hard to call. Trimming took 1 base from V and 4 from J, leaving 17 bases between them. Germline V gene lookup returns CDR1 MGHRA and CDR2 YSYEKL. The CDR3 is 18 amino acids. CDR3 in amino acids: CASSQAGSQPRGANVLTF. The CDR3 region has the DNA TGCGCCAGCAGCCAAGCCGGCAGCCAGCCTAGGGGGGCCAACGTCCTGACTTTC.

The rearrangement joins TRBV9 to TRBJ2-3; 8 bases fit TRBD2. CDR1 is SGDLS and CDR2 is YYNGEE in the germline V gene. This CDR3 is 16 amino acids long. The junction had 8 bases not matched to a gene; V was cut back by 4 bases and J by 1 base. In DNA, the CDR3 is TGTGCCAGCAGCTTAATAGCGGGGACCCGCACAGATACGCAGTATTTT. It encodes CASSLIAGTRTDTQYF.

This sequence joins TRBV6-6 and TRBJ2-3; D remains unclear. The germline V gene encodes CDR1 MNHNY and CDR2 SVGAGI (reference sequence). This CDR3 region has 13 residues. The ends were cut back, 0 bases at V and 5 bases at J, with 6 bases in the middle. In nucleotides, the CDR3 is TGTGCCAGCAGTTACTCAATTCGAGATACGCAGTATTTT. This gives the protein CASSYSIRDTQYF.

The CDR3 here is CASSLLPLIDEQYF. The CDR3 region has the DNA TGTGCCAGCAGCTTGCTTCCCCTTATCGACGAGCAGTACTTC. The rearrangement links TRBV5-4 to TRBJ2-7; D gene ambiguous. V shed 1 base and J shed 5 bases, with 13 bases lying between them. Germline lookup yields CDR1 SGHNT and CDR2 YYREEE (reference sequence). CDR3 length: 14 residues.

This clone was observed once. This chain joins TRBV2 and TRBJ1-1, with D uncertain. The CDR3 runs to 13 residues. CDR1 is SNHLY, CDR2 FYNNEI, per germline. The V end lost 8 bases, the J end lost 0 bases, and 10 bases lay between the germline ends. The CDR3 DNA sequence: TGTGCCAGCCGAAGACTCATGAACACTGAAGCTTTCTTT. Protein sequence: CASRRLMNTEAFF.

The rearrangement links TRBV24-1 to TRBJ2-6; 7 bases are shared with TRBD1. CDR1 is KGHDR and CDR2 is SFDVKD in the germline V gene. J gave up 3 bases and V 3 bases, and 7 bases lay outside the gene matches. CDR3 length equals 17 residues. CDR3 region: CATSDRQGVYGANVLTF. In DNA form, the CDR3 reads TGTGCCACCAGTGATAGGCAGGGGGTTTATGGGGCCAACGTCCTGACTTTC.

The V call is TRBV24-1, the J call TRBJ2-3; the match to TRBD2 covers 8 bases. V lost 1 base, J lost 3 bases, and 11 bases stayed unmatched. The CDR3 has 18 residues. Germline V gene lookup returns CDR1 KGHDR and CDR2 SFDVKD. The CDR3 bases are TGTGCCACCAGTGATTTTGGGGGGCCGGGGGGGCTGACAGATACGCAGTATTTT. This translates into CATSDFGGPGGLTDTQYF.

CDR3 protein: CASKPGQGAGNTIYF. CDR3 DNA sequence: TGTGCCAGCAAGCCGGGACAGGGGGCTGGAAACACCATATATTTT. J is TRBJ1-3 and V is TRBV2, with 11 bases matching TRBD1. The CDR3 is 15 residues long. With V trimmed by 7 bases and J by 2 bases, 4 bases remained unmatched. Looked up from germline, CDR1 is SNHLY and CDR2 is FYNNEI. Full variable domain (rest looked up from reference TRBV2 and TRBJ1-3): EPEVTQTPSHQVTQMGQEVILRCVPISNHLYFYWYRQILGQKVEFLVSFYNNEISEKSEIFDDQFSVERPDGSNFTLKIRSTKLEDSAMYFCASKPGQGAGNTIYFGEGSWLTVV.

V and J are TRBV19 and TRBJ2-7, with 7 bases lining up with TRBD2. This CDR3 is built from 14 residues. Trimming cost V 9 bases and J 3 bases; bases outside gene matches: 11. CDR1 and CDR2 (germline): LNHDA, SQIVND (reference sequence). The CDR3 region has the DNA TGTGCCAGCCAAACTAGCGCCACGAGCTACGAGCAGTACTTC. Translating it yields CASQTSATSYEQYF.

The CDR3 here is CASSTVVGQGFTFF. The CDR3 DNA follows: TGTGCCAGCAGCACCGTCGTGGGACAGGGTTTCACTTTCTTT. V is TRBV2 and J is TRBJ1-1; 9 bases match TRBD1. V lost 6 bases, J lost 12 bases, and 14 bases stayed unmatched. Germline CDR1 SNHLY, CDR2 FYNNEI. CDR3 length: 14 amino acids.

This clone was detected once. The chain is built from TRBV4-1 and TRBJ2-7, with D perhaps TRBD2 (6 bases). The CDR3 is made up of 15 amino acids. CDR1 and CDR2 from the germline V gene are MGHRA and YSYEKL. The ends were cut back, 0 bases at V and 2 bases at J, with 11 bases in the middle. The CDR3 spells CASSQDWDFTYEQYF. Written as DNA, the CDR3 is TGCGCCAGCAGCCAAGATTGGGACTTCACCTACGAGCAGTACTTC.

V is TRBV12-5 and J is TRBJ1-2; TRBD1 might be the D (5 bases). Germline assignment: CDR1 LGHNT and CDR2 FRNRAP. Trimming pared 6 bases from V and 8 bases from J, leaving 16 bases between. The CDR3 spans 13 residues. The CDR3 reads CASGPGDLRGYTF. DNA of the CDR3: TGTGCTAGTGGGCCGGGGGACCTTCGGGGCTACACCTTC.

This chain links TRBV27 with TRBJ2-1; 12 positions agree with TRBD2. J was trimmed by 6 bases and V by 2 bases; bases with no gene match: 5. Germline values: CDR1 MNHEY, CDR2 SMNVEV (reference sequence). This CDR3 has 16 amino acids. CDR3 region: CASSLVSSGGANEQFF. CDR3 DNA sequence: TGTGCCAGCAGTTTAGTCTCTAGCGGGGGGGCCAATGAGCAGTTCTTC.